A selection of T cell receptor beta chains follows, all from one sample in a study of T cell responses to AZD1222 COVID-19 vaccine. Generated by immunoSEQ multiplex PCR, the TCRdb table keeps only in-frame clones and is missing some. The top ten clones hold about 7.5% of a sample with approximately 140,000 clones, less than 95% of them seen once. Sequences were derived from peripheral blood, sampled 28 days after the second dose of the MenACWY control vaccine. These receptor sequences come from an adult who received the MenACWY meningococcal vaccine as a control. Both conserved end residues are part of each CDR3. Each record gives: D gene, V gene, clone size, J gene, CDR3 protein, CDR3 DNA. A D gene is named only where the DNA matches it firmly. The size of a clone is reported for some rows only, either as once, few or many, or as a class for expanded clones.

D: -
V: TRBV6-5
size: -
J: TRBJ1-2
CDR3: CASRAVQGYGYTF
DNA: TGTGCCAGCAGGGCGGTCCAGGGCTATGGCTACACCTTC

D: -
V: TRBV5-1
size: once
J: TRBJ2-5
CDR3: CASSLVSVQETQYF
DNA: TGCGCCAGCAGCTTGGTGAGCGTACAAGAGACCCAGTACTTC

D: TRBD1
V: TRBV29-1
size: -
J: TRBJ2-3
CDR3: CSVGGQGAGDTQYF
DNA: TGCAGCGTGGGGGGACAGGGGGCCGGAGATACGCAGTATTTT

D: TRBD1
V: TRBV7-2
size: -
J: TRBJ2-2
CDR3: CASSKRTGGTGELFF
DNA: TGTGCCAGCAGCAAACGGACAGGGGGCACCGGGGAGCTGTTTTTT

D: -
V: TRBV19
size: -
J: TRBJ1-1
CDR3: CASSGQGDGTEAFF
DNA: TGTGCCAGTAGTGGGCAAGGGGATGGCACTGAAGCTTTCTTT

D: TRBD1
V: TRBV5-8
size: -
J: TRBJ2-3
CDR3: CASSLARTGAYFPYF
DNA: TGTGCCAGCAGCTTGGCCAGGACAGGGGCGTATTTTCCGTATTTT

D: -
V: TRBV5-1
size: -
J: TRBJ2-7
CDR3: CASRLVQGYEQYF
DNA: TGCGCCAGCAGGTTAGTGCAAGGCTACGAGCAGTACTTC

D: TRBD2
V: TRBV7-3
size: -
J: TRBJ2-1
CDR3: CASSQREYNEQFF
DNA: TGTGCCAGCAGCCAGCGGGAGTACAATGAGCAGTTCTTC

D: -
V: TRBV7-9
size: -
J: TRBJ2-5
CDR3: CASSFSGQEETQYF
DNA: TGTGCCAGCAGCTTTTCGGGGCAGGAAGAGACCCAGTACTTC

D: -
V: TRBV19
size: -
J: TRBJ1-2
CDR3: CASSTPLGQPNYGYTF
DNA: TGTGCCAGTAGTACTCCCCTCGGACAGCCTAACTATGGCTACACCTTC

D: TRBD1
V: TRBV28
size: -
J: TRBJ2-1
CDR3: CASSLGTENNEQFF
DNA: TGTGCCAGCAGTTTAGGGACAGAGAACAATGAGCAGTTCTTC

D: -
V: TRBV12-3/TRBV12-4
size: -
J: TRBJ1-1
CDR3: CASTPGRDTEAFF
DNA: TGTGCCAGCACCCCAGGTAGGGACACTGAAGCTTTCTTT

D: -
V: TRBV6-5
size: -
J: TRBJ2-3
CDR3: CASSYTRDSTDTQYF
DNA: TGTGCCAGCAGTTACACCCGGGACTCAACAGATACGCAGTATTTT

D: -
V: TRBV4-1
size: -
J: TRBJ2-3
CDR3: CASSQTDRRNTDTQYF
DNA: TGCGCCAGCAGCCAAACTGACAGAAGAAACACAGATACGCAGTATTTT

D: -
V: TRBV30
size: -
J: TRBJ1-5
CDR3: CAWSRSNQPQHF
DNA: TGTGCCTGGAGCCGCAGCAATCAGCCCCAGCATTTT

D: -
V: TRBV9
size: few
J: TRBJ1-1
CDR3: CASRKEGSEAFF
DNA: TGTGCCAGCAGAAAGGAGGGATCTGAAGCTTTCTTT

D: -
V: TRBV4-3
size: -
J: TRBJ2-2
CDR3: CASSQDWMGALNTGELFF
DNA: TGCGCCAGCAGCCAAGATTGGATGGGGGCACTTAACACCGGGGAGCTGTTTTTT

D: TRBD2
V: TRBV5-1
size: -
J: TRBJ2-1
CDR3: CASSGASGYNEQFF
DNA: TGCGCCAGCAGTGGGGCTAGCGGTTACAATGAGCAGTTCTTC

D: -
V: TRBV2
size: -
J: TRBJ2-2
CDR3: CASSESRQMTGELFF
DNA: TGTGCCAGCAGTGAAAGTCGACAGATGACCGGGGAGCTGTTTTTT

D: TRBD1
V: TRBV28
size: -
J: TRBJ1-6
CDR3: CASRPGQESSPLHF
DNA: TGTGCCAGCAGGCCGGGACAGGAATCTTCACCCCTCCACTTT

D: TRBD2
V: TRBV10-3
size: -
J: TRBJ2-3
CDR3: CAIRGTSGGLTDTQYF
DNA: TGTGCCATCAGGGGGACTAGCGGGGGATTAACAGATACGCAGTATTTT

D: -
V: TRBV19
size: -
J: TRBJ2-6
CDR3: CASSIVGFSGANVLTF
DNA: TGTGCCAGTAGTATAGTCGGATTCTCTGGGGCCAACGTCCTGACTTTC

D: TRBD2
V: TRBV5-1
size: -
J: TRBJ2-3
CDR3: CASSLGLAGGHRTDTQYF
DNA: TGCGCCAGCAGCTTGGGTCTAGCGGGGGGGCATCGCACAGATACGCAGTATTTT

D: -
V: TRBV6-2/TRBV6-3
size: once
J: TRBJ2-3
CDR3: CASSYSMDRTGVGTDTQYF
DNA: TGTGCCAGCAGTTACTCGATGGACCGGACGGGAGTTGGGACAGATACGCAGTATTTT

D: TRBD1
V: TRBV6-2/TRBV6-3
size: -
J: TRBJ1-5
CDR3: CASSQTGLRSNQPQHF
DNA: TGTGCCAGCAGTCAGACAGGGTTGAGGAGCAATCAGCCCCAGCATTTT

D: TRBD1
V: TRBV6-6
size: once
J: TRBJ1-3
CDR3: CASSPKPTGGVGNTIYF
DNA: TGTGCCAGCAGTCCCAAGCCGACAGGGGGCGTTGGAAACACCATATATTTT

D: -
V: TRBV19
size: -
J: TRBJ2-1
CDR3: CASSPPVLNEQFF
DNA: TGTGCCAGTAGTCCTCCGGTACTCAATGAGCAGTTCTTC

D: -
V: TRBV10-1
size: -
J: TRBJ2-1
CDR3: CASSKGQIYNEQFF
DNA: TGCGCCAGCAGTAAGGGCCAAATTTACAATGAGCAGTTCTTC

D: -
V: TRBV5-1
size: -
J: TRBJ1-6
CDR3: CASRGTDSPLHF
DNA: TGCGCCAGCAGAGGGACCGATTCACCCCTCCACTTT

D: -
V: TRBV10-3
size: -
J: TRBJ1-5
CDR3: CAISRGGSNQPQHF
DNA: TGTGCCATCAGCCGGGGGGGTAGCAATCAGCCCCAGCATTTT

D: TRBD1
V: TRBV12-3/TRBV12-4
size: once
J: TRBJ1-2
CDR3: CASNTGGVYGYTF
DNA: TGTGCCAGCAACACAGGGGGCGTCTATGGCTACACCTTC

D: TRBD1
V: TRBV7-9
size: -
J: TRBJ2-7
CDR3: CASSRDRTYEQYF
DNA: TGTGCCAGCAGCCGGGACAGAACCTACGAGCAGTACTTC

D: TRBD1
V: TRBV6-5
size: once
J: TRBJ1-2
CDR3: CASGGSTGGENGYTF
DNA: TGTGCCAGCGGGGGCTCTACAGGGGGCGAGAATGGCTACACCTTC

D: -
V: TRBV6-5
size: -
J: TRBJ2-5
CDR3: CASSYSSREETQYF
DNA: TGTGCCAGCAGTTACTCATCCAGGGAAGAGACCCAGTACTTC

D: TRBD1
V: TRBV5-1
size: -
J: TRBJ2-5
CDR3: CASSLQGQGEGETQYF
DNA: TGCGCCAGCAGCTTGCAGGGACAGGGGGAAGGAGAGACCCAGTACTTC

D: -
V: TRBV11-3
size: -
J: TRBJ2-2
CDR3: CASSLGPSTGELFF
DNA: TGTGCCAGCAGCTTGGGACCAAGCACCGGGGAGCTGTTTTTT

D: TRBD1
V: TRBV11-2
size: -
J: TRBJ2-5
CDR3: CASSRDRGHETQYF
DNA: TGTGCCAGCAGCAGAGACAGGGGGCACGAGACCCAGTACTTC

D: -
V: TRBV9
size: -
J: TRBJ2-3
CDR3: CASSERQGRPDTQYF
DNA: TGTGCCAGCAGCGAGCGGCAAGGGAGGCCAGATACGCAGTATTTT

D: -
V: TRBV6-1
size: -
J: TRBJ1-4
CDR3: CASSETGTATNEKLFF
DNA: TGTGCCAGCAGTGAGACAGGAACTGCAACTAATGAAAAACTGTTTTTT

D: TRBD1
V: TRBV27
size: -
J: TRBJ1-6
CDR3: CASSSRGVNSNSPLHF
DNA: TGTGCCAGCAGTTCCAGGGGGGTTAACTCTAATTCACCCCTCCACTTT

D: -
V: TRBV5-5
size: -
J: TRBJ2-7
CDR3: CASSPIGTSKVGYF
DNA: TGTGCCAGCAGCCCCATAGGGACAAGTAAAGTGGGGTACTTC

D: TRBD2
V: TRBV7-2
size: once
J: TRBJ2-1
CDR3: CASSFGGRVEQFF
DNA: TGTGCCAGCAGCTTCGGCGGGAGGGTTGAGCAGTTCTTC

D: -
V: TRBV28
size: -
J: TRBJ1-2
CDR3: CASTRIVGYNYGYTF
DNA: TGTGCCAGCACCCGTATCGTGGGCTATAACTATGGCTACACCTTC

D: -
V: TRBV6-5
size: -
J: TRBJ2-7
CDR3: CASSYSYSGTYEQYF
DNA: TGTGCCAGCAGTTACTCGTATTCGGGGACCTACGAGCAGTACTTC

D: -
V: TRBV6-5
size: -
J: TRBJ2-1
CDR3: CASSYTKTRNEQFF
DNA: TGTGCCAGCAGTTACACTAAGACTAGGAATGAGCAGTTCTTC

D: -
V: TRBV10-2
size: -
J: TRBJ1-1
CDR3: CASSEPGAEAFF
DNA: TGCGCCAGCAGTGAACCCGGGGCAGAAGCTTTCTTT

D: -
V: TRBV5-4
size: -
J: TRBJ2-1
CDR3: CASSLENSYNEQFF
DNA: TGTGCCAGCAGCTTGGAAAACTCCTACAATGAGCAGTTCTTC

D: TRBD2
V: TRBV11-1
size: once
J: TRBJ2-4
CDR3: CASSSGGAGKNIQYF
DNA: TGTGCCAGCAGCTCCGGGGGGGCCGGCAAAAACATTCAGTACTTC

D: TRBD1
V: TRBV18
size: once
J: TRBJ1-5
CDR3: CASSQDRGNQPQHF
DNA: TGTGCCAGCTCTCAGGACAGGGGCAATCAGCCCCAGCATTTT

D: TRBD1
V: TRBV5-1
size: -
J: TRBJ1-2
CDR3: CASSLSGQGEFYGYTF
DNA: TGCGCCAGCAGCTTGTCAGGACAGGGGGAATTCTATGGCTACACCTTC

D: TRBD2
V: TRBV4-1
size: -
J: TRBJ2-3
CDR3: CASSQELAGGTDTQYF
DNA: TGCGCCAGCAGCCAGGAACTAGCGGGAGGAACAGATACGCAGTATTTT